These 8 T cell receptor beta chains were all obtained from the same sample, sequenced in a study of T cells in Graves' hyperthyroidism and ophthalmopathy. From RNA transcripts, TCR beta CDR3 regions were amplified. In the first-round RT-PCR of the TCR CDR3, the HTBI primer set was used. TCRdb analysed the multiplex PCR reads with MiXCR anew, one entry per CDR3 protein. This table holds 500,000 or so distinct CDR3 sequences, 15% to 20% found once. The sample comprised blood. Receptors were obtained from a woman younger than 30 with Graves' ophthalmopathy.

This clonotype appeared many times. V usage is TRBV20-1 and J usage is TRBJ2-7; D possibly corresponds to TRBD1 (5 bases). Germline V gene sequence: CDR1 DFQATT, CDR2 SNEGSKA (reference sequence). V lost 5 bases and J lost 5, with 13 bases in between. The CDR3 sequence is 12 residues long. CDR3 nucleotides: TGCAGTGCTGGATACAGGATCGACGAGCAGTACTTC. Residues: CSAGYRIDEQYF.

This clonotype was recorded at least ten times. The chain has TRBV2 and TRBJ2-3; TRBD2 matches 12 bases. Germline loops: CDR1 SNHLY, CDR2 FYNNEI. The CDR3 runs 17 residues. J lost 0 bases, V lost 4 bases, and 5 bases had no gene match. DNA for the CDR3: TGTGCCAGCAGTGGACTAGCGGGAGACCGGAGCACAGATACGCAGTATTTT. Protein: CASSGLAGDRSTDTQYF.

This clonotype has a count of ten or more. This chain links TRBV27 with TRBJ1-6; D ambiguous. The CDR3 loop spans 16 amino acids. V lost 6 bases to trimming and J lost 9 bases, with 21 bases between them. The germline V gene has CDR1 MNHEY and CDR2 SMNVEV (reference sequence). In DNA, the CDR3 is TGTGCCAGCAGGGAATGGAGCCTCTGGTGGGGTTCACCCCTCCACTTT. Protein sequence: CASREWSLWWGSPLHF.

Notes on this clonotype: A much larger clone lies a single base off, so this may be a read error. This chain connects TRBV28 to TRBJ2-7; TRBD2 aligns across 10 bases. Per germline, CDR1 MDHEN and CDR2 SYDVKM. Trimming took 11 bases from V and 3 from J; bases not matched to a gene: 7. The length of the CDR3 is 13 residues. CDR3 coding DNA: TGTGCCTCCAAGCGGGAGGGTTACTACGAGCAGTACTTC. Encoded protein: CASKREGYYEQYF.

This clonotype was counted many times. It may be a read error: a sequence one base away is much more abundant. The chain joins TRBV20-1 to TRBJ2-7; D may be TRBD1 (6 bases). Germline V gives CDR1 DFQATT, CDR2 SNEGSKA (reference sequence). The germline V and J ends were trimmed by 3 bases and 5 bases, with 8 bases remaining between them. The length of the CDR3 is 11 residues. This CDR3 is CSASKGDEQYF. Here the CDR3 DNA reads TGCAGTGCTAGTAAGGGGGACGAGCAGTACTTC.

CDR3: CASSPPTGRNTIYF. DNA of the CDR3: TGTGCCAGCTCACCCCCGACAGGGCGGAACACCATATATTTT. V usage is TRBV18 and J usage is TRBJ1-3; 7 bases are shared with TRBD1. V lost 3 bases, J lost 7 bases, and 6 bases stayed unmatched. Germline CDR1 KGHSH, CDR2 LQKENI. The CDR3 has 14 residues.

At least ten counts were recorded for this clonotype. The chain carries TRBV18 and TRBJ1-1; the D is unclear. Germline V gene data show CDR1 as KGHSH and CDR2 as LQKENI. V was cut by 2 bases and J by 0 bases, with 19 bases left in between. This CDR3 spans 18 amino acids. The CDR3 DNA reads as TGTGCCAGCTCACCAGGGTCGGCAGATCCACCTCTGAACACTGAAGCTTTCTTT. Translation: CASSPGSADPPLNTEAFF.

Concerning this clonotype: A read error may be the cause here, since a much bigger clone is one base away. The rearrangement links TRBV30 to TRBJ2-2, with 7 bases matching TRBD1. The CDR3 extends over 15 amino acids. From germline, CDR1 is GTSNPN and CDR2 SVGIG (reference sequence). The CDR3 here is CAWRPGTVNTGEPFF. The DNA for the CDR3 is TGTGCCTGGAGGCCCGGGACAGTCAACACCGGGGAGCCGTTTTTT.